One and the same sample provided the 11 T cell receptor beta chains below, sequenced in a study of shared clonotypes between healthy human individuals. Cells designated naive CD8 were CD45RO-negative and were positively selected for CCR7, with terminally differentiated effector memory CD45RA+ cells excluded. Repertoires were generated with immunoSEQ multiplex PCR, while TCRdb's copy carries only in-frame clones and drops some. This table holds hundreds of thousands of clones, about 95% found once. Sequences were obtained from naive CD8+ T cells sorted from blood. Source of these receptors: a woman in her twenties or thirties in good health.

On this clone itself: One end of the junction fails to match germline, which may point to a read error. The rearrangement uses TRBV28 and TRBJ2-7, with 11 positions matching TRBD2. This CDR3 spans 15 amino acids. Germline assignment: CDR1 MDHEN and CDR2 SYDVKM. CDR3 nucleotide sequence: TGTGCCAGCAGTTCCCGACTAGCGGGATATTACGCGCAGTACTTC. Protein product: CASSSRLAGYYAQYF.

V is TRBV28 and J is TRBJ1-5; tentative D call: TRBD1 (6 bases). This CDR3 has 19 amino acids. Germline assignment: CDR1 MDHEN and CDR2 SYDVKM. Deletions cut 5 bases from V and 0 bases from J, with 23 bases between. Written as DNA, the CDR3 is TGTGCCAGCAGTCCCCCGGGAGAGGCGGGGGCCAATAGCAATCAGCCCCAGCATTTT. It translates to CASSPPGEAGANSNQPQHF. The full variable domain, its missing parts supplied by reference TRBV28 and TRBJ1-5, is DVKVTQSSRYLVKRTGEKVFLECVQDMDHENMFWYRQDPGLGLRLIYFSYDVKMKEKGDIPEGYSVSREKKERFSLILESASTNQTSMYLCASSPPGEAGANSNQPQHFGDGTRLSIL.

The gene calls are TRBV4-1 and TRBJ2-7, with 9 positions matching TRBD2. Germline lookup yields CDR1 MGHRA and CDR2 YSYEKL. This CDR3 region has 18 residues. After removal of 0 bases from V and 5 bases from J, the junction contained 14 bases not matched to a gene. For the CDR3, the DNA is TGCGCCAGCAGCCAAGATCCGCCCGTGAGGAGCGGGAGGCACGAGCAGTACTTC. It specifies CASSQDPPVRSGRHEQYF.

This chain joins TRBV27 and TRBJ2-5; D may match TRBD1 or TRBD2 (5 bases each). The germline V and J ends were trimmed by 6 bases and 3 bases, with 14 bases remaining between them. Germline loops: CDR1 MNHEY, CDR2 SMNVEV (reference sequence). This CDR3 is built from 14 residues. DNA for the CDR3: TGTGCCAGCAGGGGGTGGGGGTCCAAAGAGACCCAGTACTTC. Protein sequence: CASRGWGSKETQYF.

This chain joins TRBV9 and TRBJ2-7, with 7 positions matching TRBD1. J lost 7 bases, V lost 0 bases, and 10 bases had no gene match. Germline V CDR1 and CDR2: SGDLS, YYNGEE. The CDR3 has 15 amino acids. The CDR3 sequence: CASSVEGARGHEQYF. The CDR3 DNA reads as TGTGCCAGCAGCGTAGAAGGAGCGAGGGGGCATGAGCAGTACTTC.

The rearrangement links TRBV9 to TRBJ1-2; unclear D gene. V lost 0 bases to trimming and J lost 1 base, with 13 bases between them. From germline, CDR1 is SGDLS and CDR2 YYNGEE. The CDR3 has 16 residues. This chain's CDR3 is CASSVAPGEHNYGYTF. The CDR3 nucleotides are TGTGCCAGCAGCGTAGCGCCAGGAGAACATAACTATGGCTACACCTTC.

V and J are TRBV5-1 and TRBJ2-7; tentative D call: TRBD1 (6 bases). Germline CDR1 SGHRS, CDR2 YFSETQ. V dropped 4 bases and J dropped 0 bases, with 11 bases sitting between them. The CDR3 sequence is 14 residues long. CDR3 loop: CASSPWTASYEQYF. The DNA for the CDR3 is TGCGCCAGCAGCCCCTGGACAGCCTCCTACGAGCAGTACTTC.

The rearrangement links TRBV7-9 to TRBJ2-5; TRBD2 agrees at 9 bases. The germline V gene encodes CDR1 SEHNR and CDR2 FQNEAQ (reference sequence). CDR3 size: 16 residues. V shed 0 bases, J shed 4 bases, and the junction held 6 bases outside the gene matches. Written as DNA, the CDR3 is TGTGCCAGCAGCTTAGCACGCGGGAGGGTAAGAGAGACCCAGTACTTC. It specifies CASSLARGRVRETQYF. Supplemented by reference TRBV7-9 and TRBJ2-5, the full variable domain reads DTGVSQNPRHKITKRGQNVTFRCDPISEHNRLYWYRQTLGQGPEFLTYFQNEAQLEKSRLLSDRFSAERPKGSFSTLEIQRTEQGDSAMYLCASSLARGRVRETQYFGPGTRLLVL.

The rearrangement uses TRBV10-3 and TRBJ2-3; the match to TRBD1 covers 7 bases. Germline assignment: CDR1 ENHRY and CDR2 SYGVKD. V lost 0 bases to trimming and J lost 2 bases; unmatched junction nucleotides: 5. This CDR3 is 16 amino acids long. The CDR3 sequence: CAISESMGQTTDTQYF. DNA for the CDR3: TGTGCCATCAGTGAGTCGATGGGACAGACCACAGATACGCAGTATTTT.

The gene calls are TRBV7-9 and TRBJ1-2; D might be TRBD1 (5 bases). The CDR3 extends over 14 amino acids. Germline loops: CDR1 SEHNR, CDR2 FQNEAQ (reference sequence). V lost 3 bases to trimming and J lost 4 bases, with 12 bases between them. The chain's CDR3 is CASSFGGQGYGYTF. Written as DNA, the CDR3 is TGTGCCAGCAGCTTCGGAGGGCAGGGCTATGGCTACACCTTC.

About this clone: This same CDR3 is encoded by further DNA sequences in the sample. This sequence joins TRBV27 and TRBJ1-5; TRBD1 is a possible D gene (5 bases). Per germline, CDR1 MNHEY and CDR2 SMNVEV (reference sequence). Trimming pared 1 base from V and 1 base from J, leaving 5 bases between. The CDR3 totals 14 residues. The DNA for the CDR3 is TGTGCCAGCAGTTTATGGGGCAGCAATCAGCCCCAGCATTTT. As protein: CASSLWGSNQPQHF.